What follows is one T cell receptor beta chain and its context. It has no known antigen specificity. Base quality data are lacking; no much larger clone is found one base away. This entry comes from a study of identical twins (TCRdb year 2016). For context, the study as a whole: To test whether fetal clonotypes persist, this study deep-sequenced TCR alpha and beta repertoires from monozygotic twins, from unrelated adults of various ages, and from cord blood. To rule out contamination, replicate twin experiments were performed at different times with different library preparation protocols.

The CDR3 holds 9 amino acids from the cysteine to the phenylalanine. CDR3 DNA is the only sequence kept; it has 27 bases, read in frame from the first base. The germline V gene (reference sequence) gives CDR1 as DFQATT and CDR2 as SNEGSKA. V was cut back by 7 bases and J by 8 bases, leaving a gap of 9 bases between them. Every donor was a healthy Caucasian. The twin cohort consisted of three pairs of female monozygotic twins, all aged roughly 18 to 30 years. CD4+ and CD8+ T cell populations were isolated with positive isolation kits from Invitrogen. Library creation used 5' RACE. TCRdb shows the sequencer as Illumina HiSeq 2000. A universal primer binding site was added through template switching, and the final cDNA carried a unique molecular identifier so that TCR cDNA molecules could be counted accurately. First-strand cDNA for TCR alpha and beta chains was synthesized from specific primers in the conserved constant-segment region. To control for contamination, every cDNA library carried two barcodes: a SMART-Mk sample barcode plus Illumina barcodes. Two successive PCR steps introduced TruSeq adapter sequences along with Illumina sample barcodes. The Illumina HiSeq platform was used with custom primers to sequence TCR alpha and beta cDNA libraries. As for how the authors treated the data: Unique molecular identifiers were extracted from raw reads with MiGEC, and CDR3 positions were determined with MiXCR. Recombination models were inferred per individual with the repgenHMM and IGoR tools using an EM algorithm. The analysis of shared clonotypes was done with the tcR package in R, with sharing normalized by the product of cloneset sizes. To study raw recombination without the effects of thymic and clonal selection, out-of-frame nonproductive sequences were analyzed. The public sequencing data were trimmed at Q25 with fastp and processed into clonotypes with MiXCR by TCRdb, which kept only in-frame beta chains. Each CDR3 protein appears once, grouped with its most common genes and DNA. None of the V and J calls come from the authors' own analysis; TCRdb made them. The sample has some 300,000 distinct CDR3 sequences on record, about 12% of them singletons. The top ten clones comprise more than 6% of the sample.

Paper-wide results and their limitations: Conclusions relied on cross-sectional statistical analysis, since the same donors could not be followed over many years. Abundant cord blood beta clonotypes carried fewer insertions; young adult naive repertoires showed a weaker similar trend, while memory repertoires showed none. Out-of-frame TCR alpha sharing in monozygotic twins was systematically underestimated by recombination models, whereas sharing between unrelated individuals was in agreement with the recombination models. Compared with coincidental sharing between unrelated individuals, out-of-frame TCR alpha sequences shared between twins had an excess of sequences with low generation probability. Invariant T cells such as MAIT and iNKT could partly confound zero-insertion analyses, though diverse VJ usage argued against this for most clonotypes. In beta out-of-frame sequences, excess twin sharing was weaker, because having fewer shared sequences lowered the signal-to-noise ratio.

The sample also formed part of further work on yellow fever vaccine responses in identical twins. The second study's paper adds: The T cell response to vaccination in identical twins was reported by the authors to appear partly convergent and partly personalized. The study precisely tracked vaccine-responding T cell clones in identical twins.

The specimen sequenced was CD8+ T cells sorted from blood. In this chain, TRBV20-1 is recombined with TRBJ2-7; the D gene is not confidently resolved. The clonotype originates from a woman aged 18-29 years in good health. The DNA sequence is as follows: TGCAGTGTTGGCGGACAGCAGTACTTC. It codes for CSVGGQQYF.